These 2 T cell receptor beta chains originate from one sample sequenced in a study of identical twins. MiXCR was run by TCRdb on the 5' RACE reads, yielding one entry per CDR3 protein. Of approximately 250,000 distinct CDR3 sequences in the sample, roughly 7.1% were seen once. This same sample was also part of a study on T cells expressing NK-cell markers.

The material sequenced was CD8+ T cells sorted from blood. Source of these receptors: a woman under 30 in good health.

This clonotype came up many times. V usage is TRBV29-1 and J usage is TRBJ2-1, with D perhaps TRBD1 (7 bases). The V gene lost 6 bases and the J gene lost 8 bases, with 20 bases spanning the gap. Germline V gives CDR1 SQVTM, CDR2 ANQGSEA. This CDR3 is built from 14 residues. The CDR3 DNA follows: TGCAGCGTCGAACCTCAGGGGGGATCGGATGAGCAGTTCTTC. Protein sequence: CSVEPQGGSDEQFF.

This rearrangement joins TRBV18 to TRBJ2-2, with a tentative D call TRBD2 (5 bases). The CDR3 is 14 amino acids. The V end was cut by 8 bases, the J end by 0 bases, with 10 bases between. Germline CDR1 is KGHSH and CDR2 is LQKENI. The CDR3: CASAGISNTGELFF. CDR3 DNA: TGTGCCAGCGCCGGGATTTCGAACACCGGGGAGCTGTTTTTT.